One sample yielded the 14 T cell receptor gamma chains listed below, sequenced in a study of human gamma delta and Vdelta1 T cells. TCRdb fed the PCR reads into CATT to redo clone calling. The sample includes several thousand gamma-chain clones, around 42% of them seen just once. What these receptors recognize is not known. The sequenced material came from Vdelta1 gamma-delta T cells from blood grown in culture (DOT cells). Every receptor here comes from a human donor in good health.

This clone was found a few times. This specimen includes other DNA sequences encoding the same CDR3. The V gene is TRGV2, the J gene TRGJ1 or TRGJ2. The CDR3 runs 13 residues. The ends lost 2 bases at V and 2 bases at J; junction bases unmatched: 3. Germline assignment: CDR1 EGSNGY and CDR2 YDSYNSKV. The CDR3 nucleotides are TGTGCCACCTGGGACGAAGATTATTATAAGAAACTCTTT. Amino acid sequence: CATWDEDYYKKLF.

This chain links TRGV8 with TRGJ1 or TRGJ2. V shed 3 bases and J 9 bases; nucleotides not matched to a gene: 5. The germline V gene has CDR1 VENAVY and CDR2 YDSYNSRV. The CDR3 covers 11 residues. The CDR3 sequence is CATWDWGKKLF. CDR3 in DNA: TGTGCCACCTGGGATTGGGGTAAGAAACTCTTT.

The rearrangement joins TRGV9 to TRGJP. The CDR3 contains 19 residues. With 0 bases clipped from V and 5 bases from J, the junction kept 10 bases outside the gene matches. From germline, CDR1 is GITISATS and CDR2 ISYDGTV (reference sequence). The CDR3 nucleotides read TGTGCCTTGTGGGAGGTGCATTCCCTAAAAGAGTTGGGCAAAAAAATCAAGGTATTT. Translating gives CALWEVHSLKELGKKIKVF.

Points on this clone: The identical CDR3 is also encoded by other nucleotide sequences in the sample. The V call is TRGV3, the J call TRGJ1 or TRGJ2. With 3 bases clipped from V and 5 bases from J, the junction kept 7 bases outside the gene matches. Germline lookup yields CDR1 VTNTFY and CDR2 YDVSTARD (reference sequence). The CDR3 loop spans 13 amino acids. The CDR3 DNA is TGTGCCACCTGGGACCGTTCCCATTATAAGAAACTCTTT. Translation: CATWDRSHYKKLF.

The chain links TRGV10 to TRGJ1 or TRGJ2. TRGV10 is annotated as an ORF whose role is uncertain. The CDR3 consists of 13 residues. The trim removed 8 bases at V and 9 bases at J, leaving 14 bases unmatched. CDR3 amino acids: CAAWVPRVVKKLF. The CDR3 DNA reads TGTGCTGCGTGGGTCCCCCGCGTGGTTAAGAAACTCTTT.

As for this clone: A much larger clonotype is one base distant, so this may be a read error. The chain couples TRGV3 to TRGJ1 or TRGJ2. CDR3 length: 13 amino acids. Trimming took 0 bases from V and 5 from J; bases not matched to a gene: 4. CDR1 and CDR2 (germline): VTNTFY, YDVSTARD (reference sequence). This CDR3 is CATWDRPHYKKLF. Written as DNA, the CDR3 is TGTGCCACCTGGGACAGGCCTCATTATAAGAAACTCTTT.

The chain combines TRGV10 with TRGJ1 or TRGJ2. TRGV10 is flagged as an ORF with uncertain function. This CDR3 is built from 14 residues. The V segment lost 8 bases and the J segment 4 bases; nucleotides outside the gene matches: 12. CDR3 region: CAAWLTCLYYKKLF. The CDR3 DNA reads TGTGCTGCGTGGCTCACCTGCCTGTATTATAAGAAACTCTTT.

This clone has just a few counts. This chain connects TRGV5 to TRGJP1. CDR3 length: 14 residues. The germline CDR1 and CDR2 sequences are VINAFY and YDVSNSKD. J was trimmed by 7 bases and V by 0 bases; bases with no gene match: 5. Here the CDR3 reads CATWDRPLGWFKIF. The CDR3 DNA is TGTGCCACCTGGGACAGGCCTCTTGGTTGGTTCAAGATATTT.

This clone is a singleton in its sample. The chain employs TRGV8 and TRGJ1 or TRGJ2. With V trimmed by 2 bases and J by 10 bases, 11 bases remained unmatched. This CDR3 has 13 amino acids. CDR1 is VENAVY and CDR2 is YDSYNSRV in the germline V gene. The CDR3 is CATWDKWDGKKLF. CDR3 bases: TGTGCCACCTGGGATAAGTGGGATGGGAAGAAACTCTTT.

The V and J genes are TRGV2 and TRGJP1. With V trimmed by 2 bases and J by 8 bases, 5 bases remained unmatched. Germline V gene sequence: CDR1 EGSNGY, CDR2 YDSYNSKV. The CDR3 consists of 13 residues. DNA of the CDR3: TGTGCCACCTGGGACGACCCAGGTTGGTTCAAGATATTT. This codes for CATWDDPGWFKIF.

The V and J genes are TRGV8 and TRGJP1. The germline CDR1 and CDR2 sequences are VENAVY and YDSYNSRV. Germline trimming cut 4 bases from V and 8 bases from J; bases unmatched to any gene: 4. The CDR3 consists of 12 residues. The CDR3 loop is CATWDQGWFKIF. The CDR3 nucleotides are TGTGCCACCTGGGACCAAGGTTGGTTCAAGATATTT.

As concerns this clone: This may come from a read error, since a much larger clone is one base off. Other nucleotide sequences from this sample produce the same CDR3. V gene TRGV2 combines with J gene TRGJ1 or TRGJ2. CDR1 and CDR2 (germline): EGSNGY, YDSYNSKV. The CDR3 spans 12 residues. J was trimmed by 6 bases and V by 0 bases; bases with no gene match: 2. The CDR3 region has the DNA TGTGCCACCTGGGACGGGTCTTATAAGAAACTCTTT. Its protein is CATWDGSYKKLF.

V and J are TRGV2 and TRGJ1 or TRGJ2. The CDR3 spans 14 residues. The V and J ends lost 0 bases and 6 bases, in that order; junction bases with no gene match: 8. The germline gives CDR1 EGSNGY, CDR2 YDSYNSKV. Here the CDR3 reads CATWDGPGVYKKLF. In nucleotides, the CDR3 is TGTGCCACCTGGGACGGGCCGGGCGTTTATAAGAAACTCTTT.

This chain joins TRGV9 and TRGJP. The J segment lost 5 bases and the V segment lost 0 bases, leaving 7 bases of the junction unmatched. The germline gives CDR1 GITISATS, CDR2 ISYDGTV (reference sequence). The CDR3 runs 18 residues. The CDR3 region is CALWEVKTEELGKKIKVF. CDR3 DNA: TGTGCCTTGTGGGAGGTGAAAACAGAAGAGTTGGGCAAAAAAATCAAGGTATTT.